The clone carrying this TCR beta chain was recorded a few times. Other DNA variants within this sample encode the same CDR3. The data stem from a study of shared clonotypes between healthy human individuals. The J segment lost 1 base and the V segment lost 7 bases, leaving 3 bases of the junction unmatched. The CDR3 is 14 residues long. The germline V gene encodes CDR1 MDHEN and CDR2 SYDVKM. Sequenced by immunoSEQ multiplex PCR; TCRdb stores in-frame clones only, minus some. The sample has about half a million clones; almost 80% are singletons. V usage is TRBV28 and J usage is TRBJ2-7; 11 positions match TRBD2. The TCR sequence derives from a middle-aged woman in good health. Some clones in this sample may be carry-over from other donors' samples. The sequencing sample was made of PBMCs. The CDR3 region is CASIGTSGSYEQYF. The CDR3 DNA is TGTGCCAGCATCGGGACTAGCGGATCCTACGAGCAGTACTTC.